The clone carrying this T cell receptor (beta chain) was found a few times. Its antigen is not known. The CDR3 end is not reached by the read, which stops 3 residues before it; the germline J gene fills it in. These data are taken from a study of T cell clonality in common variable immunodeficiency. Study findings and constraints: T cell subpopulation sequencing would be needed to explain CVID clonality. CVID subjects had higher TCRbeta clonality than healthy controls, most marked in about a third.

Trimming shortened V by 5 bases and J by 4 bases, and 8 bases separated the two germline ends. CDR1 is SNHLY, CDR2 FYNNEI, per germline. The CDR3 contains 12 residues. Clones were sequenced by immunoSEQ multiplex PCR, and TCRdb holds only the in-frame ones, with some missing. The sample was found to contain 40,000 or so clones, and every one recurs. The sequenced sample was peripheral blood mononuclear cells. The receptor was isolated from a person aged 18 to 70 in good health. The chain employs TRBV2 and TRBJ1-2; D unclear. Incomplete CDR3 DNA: TGTGCCAGCAGTACTGTTAGCTATGGC. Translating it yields CASSTVSYG. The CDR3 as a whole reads CASSTVSYGYTF.